The rows below give T cell receptor beta chains drawn from one sample of a study of blood T cell repertoires in COVID-19. Only in-frame clones appear in the TCRdb table, and some are missing; sequencing was by immunoSEQ multiplex PCR. The table lists about 380,000 clones, about 90% of them singletons. Sequencing input: PBMCs or T cells enriched from blood (not recorded which). All receptors derive from a woman aged 30 to 39 who had recovered from COVID-19. CDR3s include the opening cysteine and the closing phenylalanine or tryptophan. Fields, in order: clone size, V gene, D gene, J gene, CDR3 protein, CDR3 DNA. D genes are given only for firm matches. Some rows have no size entry. The others give once, few or many, or a class for an expanded clone.

size: few; V: TRBV28; D: TRBD1; J: TRBJ1-5; CDR3: CASKGGTEDSNQPQHF; DNA: TGTGCCAGCAAGGGCGGGACAGAAGATAGCAATCAGCCCCAGCATTTT
size: once; V: TRBV27; D: -; J: TRBJ2-2; CDR3: CASSRPGSAGTGELFF; DNA: TGTGCCAGCAGTCGACCAGGGTCTGCAGGGACCGGGGAGCTGTTTTTT
size: -; V: TRBV28; D: TRBD1; J: TRBJ1-6; CDR3: CASSPGTANSPLHF; DNA: TGTGCCAGCAGTCCGGGGACAGCCAATTCACCCCTCCACTTT
size: -; V: TRBV2; D: -; J: TRBJ2-7; CDR3: CASRKAGNNEQYF; DNA: TGTGCCAGCAGGAAGGCAGGGAACAACGAGCAGTACTTC
size: -; V: TRBV14; D: -; J: TRBJ1-5; CDR3: CASSQESDENQPQHF; DNA: TGTGCCAGCAGCCAAGAATCCGATGAGAATCAGCCCCAGCATTTT
size: -; V: TRBV2; D: -; J: TRBJ2-2; CDR3: CASRLTGSLSYTGELFF; DNA: TGTGCCAGCAGGCTCACAGGGTCCCTTTCTTACACCGGGGAGCTGTTTTTT
size: -; V: TRBV28; D: TRBD1; J: TRBJ2-7; CDR3: CASSLWTGDTFLTYEQYF; DNA: TGTGCCAGCAGTTTGTGGACAGGGGATACTTTCCTAACCTACGAGCAGTACTTC
size: -; V: TRBV7-2; D: -; J: TRBJ2-2; CDR3: CASSFGGVTGELFF; DNA: TGTGCCAGCAGCTTTGGAGGAGTCACCGGGGAGCTGTTTTTT
size: -; V: TRBV9; D: TRBD2; J: TRBJ2-5; CDR3: CASSPREGKMRETQYF; DNA: TGTGCCAGCAGCCCCCGGGAGGGGAAGATGAGGGAGACCCAGTACTTC
size: -; V: TRBV29-1; D: -; J: TRBJ2-7; CDR3: CSVGRGLGEQYF; DNA: TGCAGCGTTGGCCGGGGTCTCGGCGAGCAGTACTTC
size: few; V: TRBV29-1; D: -; J: TRBJ1-2; CDR3: CSAEGSVYGYTF; DNA: TGCAGCGCCGAGGGTAGCGTCTATGGCTACACCTTC
size: once; V: TRBV30; D: TRBD1; J: TRBJ2-2; CDR3: CAWIPRGREGGELFF; DNA: TGTGCCTGGATACCCAGGGGGCGAGAAGGCGGGGAGCTGTTTTTT
size: -; V: TRBV18; D: -; J: TRBJ1-2; CDR3: CASSPQDSGHGYTF; DNA: TGTGCCAGCTCACCACAGGATTCAGGGCATGGCTACACCTTC
size: -; V: TRBV5-6; D: -; J: TRBJ2-2; CDR3: CASSLTIATNTGELFF; DNA: TGTGCCAGCAGCTTGACCATCGCTACGAACACCGGGGAGCTGTTTTTT
size: once; V: TRBV6-5; D: TRBD1; J: TRBJ1-3; CDR3: CASSRDRGNTIYF; DNA: TGTGCCAGCAGCAGGGACAGAGGAAACACCATATATTTT
size: -; V: TRBV5-6; D: -; J: TRBJ1-3; CDR3: CASSLASISGNTIYF; DNA: TGTGCCAGCAGCTTGGCCAGTATCTCTGGAAACACCATATATTTT
size: -; V: TRBV2; D: -; J: TRBJ2-1; CDR3: CARPSTGFPSYNEQFF; DNA: TGTGCCAGGCCAAGTACAGGGTTCCCCTCCTACAATGAGCAGTTCTTC
size: -; V: TRBV6-5; D: TRBD1; J: TRBJ1-1; CDR3: CASGDRAIEAFF; DNA: TGTGCCAGCGGAGACAGGGCTATTGAAGCTTTCTTT
size: -; V: TRBV6-5; D: TRBD1; J: TRBJ1-1; CDR3: CASSSGTGEAFF; DNA: TGTGCCAGCAGTTCAGGGACAGGAGAAGCTTTCTTT
size: once; V: TRBV18; D: TRBD1; J: TRBJ1-2; CDR3: CASSPRDRDYGYTF; DNA: TGTGCCAGCTCACCACGGGACAGGGACTATGGCTACACCTTC
size: -; V: TRBV3-1/TRBV3-2; D: -; J: TRBJ2-3; CDR3: CASSLSGSTDTQYF; DNA: TGTGCCAGCAGCTTAAGCGGAAGCACAGATACGCAGTATTTT
size: -; V: TRBV27; D: TRBD2; J: TRBJ2-3; CDR3: CASKLGGNTDTQYF; DNA: TGTGCCAGCAAATTGGGGGGGAACACAGATACGCAGTATTTT
size: few; V: TRBV19; D: -; J: TRBJ2-3; CDR3: CALMAPFGTDTQYF; DNA: TGTGCCTTAATGGCCCCGTTCGGGACAGATACGCAGTATTTT
size: -; V: TRBV7-6; D: -; J: TRBJ2-7; CDR3: CASSLSGAEQYF; DNA: TGTGCCAGCAGCTTATCAGGCGCCGAGCAGTACTTC
size: -; V: TRBV18; D: -; J: TRBJ2-5; CDR3: CASSTTGTIQETQYF; DNA: TGTGCCAGCTCTACCACCGGGACAATACAAGAGACCCAGTACTTC
size: -; V: TRBV4-1; D: -; J: TRBJ1-6; CDR3: CASSQGDTGNSPLHF; DNA: TGCGCCAGCAGCCAGGGGGACACGGGGAATTCACCCCTCCACTTT
size: -; V: TRBV27; D: TRBD1; J: TRBJ2-7; CDR3: CASSLRDRADEQYF; DNA: TGTGCCAGCAGTCTCCGGGACAGGGCCGACGAGCAGTACTTC
size: -; V: TRBV11-2; D: TRBD1; J: TRBJ1-1; CDR3: CASSTRDRGDTEAFF; DNA: TGTGCCAGCAGCACCCGGGACAGGGGTGACACTGAAGCTTTCTTT
size: -; V: TRBV3-1/TRBV3-2; D: -; J: TRBJ1-1; CDR3: CASSQTVNTEAFF; DNA: TGTGCCAGCAGCCAGACAGTTAACACTGAAGCTTTCTTT
size: -; V: TRBV28; D: TRBD1; J: TRBJ1-2; CDR3: CASRVGQESYGYTF; DNA: TGTGCCAGCAGGGTGGGACAGGAGAGCTATGGCTACACCTTC
size: -; V: TRBV6-4; D: -; J: TRBJ2-3; CDR3: CASSSQGGIADTQYF; DNA: TGTGCCAGCAGTTCGCAGGGAGGTATTGCAGATACGCAGTATTTT
size: -; V: TRBV19; D: -; J: TRBJ2-7; CDR3: CASSTSPGLVPYEQYF; DNA: TGTGCCAGTAGCACCTCTCCGGGACTTGTACCCTACGAGCAGTACTTC
size: -; V: TRBV28; D: -; J: TRBJ2-1; CDR3: CASSKGDIVGYNEQFF; DNA: TGTGCCAGCAGTAAAGGGGACATTGTGGGGTACAATGAGCAGTTCTTC
size: -; V: TRBV14; D: -; J: TRBJ2-1; CDR3: CASSQRLRQTRGEQFF; DNA: TGTGCCAGCAGCCAAAGGTTGAGACAAACACGGGGTGAGCAGTTCTTC
size: -; V: TRBV7-9; D: -; J: TRBJ1-2; CDR3: CASSLSQTNYGYTF; DNA: TGTGCCAGCAGCTTAAGTCAGACTAACTATGGCTACACCTTC
size: -; V: TRBV6-1; D: TRBD2; J: TRBJ2-6; CDR3: CASSEWWSGAGANVLTF; DNA: TGTGCCAGCAGTGAATGGTGGAGCGGGGCCGGGGCCAACGTCCTGACTTTC
size: -; V: TRBV7-8; D: -; J: TRBJ2-5; CDR3: CASSLSGGETQYF; DNA: TGTGCCAGCAGCTTATCCGGGGGAGAGACCCAGTACTTC
size: -; V: TRBV5-1; D: TRBD2; J: TRBJ2-5; CDR3: CASSFGTSGRGEETQYF; DNA: TGCGCCAGCAGCTTCGGGACTAGCGGGAGGGGTGAAGAGACCCAGTACTTC
size: -; V: TRBV29-1; D: -; J: TRBJ1-1; CDR3: CSVSSGEIEAFF; DNA: TGCAGCGTTTCTTCTGGGGAGATTGAAGCTTTCTTT
size: -; V: TRBV7-9; D: TRBD1; J: TRBJ2-7; CDR3: CASSAGQGQGAYEQYF; DNA: TGTGCCAGCAGCGCCGGCCAGGGACAGGGGGCATACGAGCAGTACTTC
size: -; V: TRBV29-1; D: TRBD2; J: TRBJ2-2; CDR3: CSVRDYRTGELFF; DNA: TGCAGCGTGAGGGACTACCGTACCGGGGAGCTGTTTTTT
size: -; V: TRBV12-3/TRBV12-4; D: TRBD1; J: TRBJ1-2; CDR3: CASSDWDRGSYTF; DNA: TGTGCCAGCAGCGACTGGGACAGGGGTAGCTACACCTTC
size: -; V: TRBV18; D: -; J: TRBJ1-4; CDR3: CASSPGSTTNEKLFF; DNA: TGTGCCAGCTCACCGGGCTCTACAACTAATGAAAAACTGTTTTTT
size: -; V: TRBV28; D: TRBD2; J: TRBJ2-1; CDR3: CASSVLAGAYNEQFF; DNA: TGTGCCAGCAGTGTACTAGCGGGAGCTTACAATGAGCAGTTCTTC
size: -; V: TRBV5-1; D: -; J: TRBJ2-5; CDR3: CASSPTTSVQTQYF; DNA: TGCGCCAGCAGCCCCACGACTAGTGTACAGACCCAGTACTTC
size: once; V: TRBV18; D: -; J: TRBJ1-1; CDR3: CASSPQAGEYKAFF; DNA: TGTGCCAGCTCACCGCAGGCAGGGGAGTATAAAGCTTTCTTT
size: -; V: TRBV7-3; D: -; J: TRBJ1-1; CDR3: CASSLRQVQRIEAFF; DNA: TGTGCCAGCAGCTTAAGACAGGTTCAGCGTATTGAAGCTTTCTTT
size: -; V: TRBV7-3; D: -; J: TRBJ2-1; CDR3: CASSPIPGNEQFF; DNA: TGTGCCAGCAGCCCAATTCCCGGGAATGAGCAGTTCTTC
size: -; V: TRBV30; D: TRBD2; J: TRBJ2-1; CDR3: CAWSLRGGNEQFF; DNA: TGTGCCTGGAGCCTGCGGGGGGGCAATGAGCAGTTCTTC
size: -; V: TRBV11-2; D: TRBD2; J: TRBJ2-1; CDR3: CASSRTSGRSYNEQFF; DNA: TGTGCCAGCAGCCGGACTAGCGGGAGGTCCTACAATGAGCAGTTCTTC
size: -; V: TRBV5-4; D: -; J: TRBJ1-2; CDR3: CASSLAPGSNYGYTF; DNA: TGTGCCAGCAGCTTGGCCCCAGGGTCTAACTATGGCTACACCTTC
size: -; V: TRBV5-1; D: TRBD2; J: TRBJ2-1; CDR3: CASRTVSGGNNEQFF; DNA: TGCGCCAGCAGAACGGTTAGCGGGGGTAACAATGAGCAGTTCTTC